A single sample is the source of the 23 T cell receptor beta chains below, sequenced in a study of CD8+ T cells in alopecia areata. Extraction of RNA preceded its reverse transcription into cDNA, which served as the sequencing template. The table came from immunoSEQ multiplex PCR; TCRdb's copy has only in-frame clones and leaves some out. Among about 130,000 clones listed, about 49% were seen once. This specimen consisted of CD8+ T cells sorted from blood, obtained at week 0. The source is a human donor with alopecia areata.

There are a few counts of this clone. The V call is TRBV29-1, the J call TRBJ2-2, with 7 bases identical to TRBD1. There are 14 residues in the CDR3. The ends lost 1 base at V and 2 bases at J; junction bases unmatched: 1. The germline V gene encodes CDR1 SQVTM and CDR2 ANQGSEA. CDR3 in amino acids: CSVEGDSNTGELFF. CDR3 bases: TGCAGCGTTGAAGGGGACAGCAACACCGGGGAGCTGTTTTTT.

This chain uses TRBV27 with TRBJ2-3; the match to TRBD1 covers 11 bases. V dropped 7 bases and J dropped 3; count of bases not matched to a gene: 9. The CDR3 contains 16 residues. CDR1 and CDR2 from the germline V gene are MNHEY and SMNVEV (reference sequence). In nucleotides, the CDR3 is TGTGCCAGCACCTTGGGGACAGGGGGTAGGACAGATACGCAGTATTTT. Protein product: CASTLGTGGRTDTQYF.

The gene calls are TRBV27 and TRBJ1-6; 7 positions agree with TRBD1. This CDR3 contains 14 residues. Germline values: CDR1 MNHEY, CDR2 SMNVEV (reference sequence). J was trimmed by 4 bases and V by 4 bases; bases with no gene match: 1. CDR3 in amino acids: CASSSGGYNSPLHF. Written as DNA, the CDR3 is TGTGCCAGCAGTTCAGGGGGGTATAATTCACCCCTCCACTTT.

The CDR3: CAISESLLAGEETQYF. The CDR3 coding sequence is TGTGCCATCAGTGAGTCTTTACTAGCGGGAGAAGAGACCCAGTACTTC. The chain couples TRBV10-3 to TRBJ2-5; 11 positions match TRBD2. J gave up 3 bases and V 0 bases, and 3 bases lay outside the gene matches. The germline V gene has CDR1 ENHRY and CDR2 SYGVKD. The CDR3 runs to 16 residues.

J is TRBJ1-1 and V is TRBV27; D not certain. Germline V CDR1 and CDR2: MNHEY, SMNVEV (reference sequence). The CDR3 is made up of 15 amino acids. Trimming left V 2 bases short and J 1 base short, with 11 bases between. CDR3 loop: CASSLIGAGNTEAFF. In DNA, the CDR3 is TGTGCCAGCAGTTTAATCGGTGCGGGGAACACTGAAGCTTTCTTT.

The chain is built from TRBV29-1 and TRBJ2-1; D perhaps matches TRBD1 (6 bases). V dropped 7 bases and J dropped 0 bases, with 31 bases sitting between them. The CDR3 sequence is 20 residues long. Germline V CDR1 and CDR2: SQVTM, ANQGSEA. This CDR3 reads CSAVGGDDWGQQSSYNEQFF. The CDR3 bases are TGCAGCGCTGTTGGGGGCGACGATTGGGGACAACAGAGCTCCTACAATGAGCAGTTCTTC.

The sample holds many counts of this clone. A read error is possible here, since a much larger clone lies one base away. The chain uses TRBV6-5 and TRBJ2-3, with a possible D match to TRBD2 (7 bases). Trimming removed 2 bases from V and 2 bases from J, with 8 bases in between. Germline CDR1 reads MNHEY; CDR2 reads SVGAGI. The CDR3 contains 14 residues. CDR3 sequence reads: CASSYGGATDTQYF. CDR3 nucleotide sequence: TGTGCCAGCAGTTACGGGGGGGCCACAGATACGCAGTATTTT.

There are a few counts of this clone. The V gene is TRBV5-6, the J gene TRBJ1-3; D is unresolved. CDR3 size: 14 residues. Trimming took off 2 bases at V and 1 base at J, with 7 bases between the two ends. From germline, CDR1 is SGHDT and CDR2 YYEEEE. The CDR3 nucleotides are TGTGCCAGCAGCTTTTATAGTTCTGGAAACACCATATATTTT. Its protein product is CASSFYSSGNTIYF.

The rearrangement links TRBV29-1 to TRBJ1-2, with 9 nucleotides matching TRBD1. V lost 4 bases and J lost 3; bases outside the gene matches: 3. The CDR3 is 13 residues long. The germline gives CDR1 SQVTM, CDR2 ANQGSEA. The CDR3 is CSVVTGGYYGYTF. The CDR3 DNA reads TGCAGCGTTGTGACAGGGGGTTACTATGGCTACACCTTC.

This clone was found a few times. The chain is built from TRBV29-1 and TRBJ1-2; D perhaps matches TRBD1 (6 bases). The CDR3 covers 14 residues. Trimming shortened V by 6 bases and J by 8 bases, and 22 bases separated the two germline ends. Germline CDR1 and CDR2: SQVTM and ANQGSEA. CDR3 bases: TGCAGCGTCGACGAGGACAGAGTGGTAAACGGCTACACCTTC. Translating it yields CSVDEDRVVNGYTF.

The V gene is TRBV15, the J gene TRBJ1-6; D is possibly TRBD1 (6 bases). The CDR3 extends over 13 amino acids. The V end lost 3 bases, the J end lost 8 bases, and 8 bases lay between the germline ends. Germline CDR1 is LNHNV and CDR2 is YYDKDF (reference sequence). CDR3 region: CATSSTGYSPLHF. The CDR3 coding sequence is TGTGCCACCAGCAGTACAGGGTATTCACCCCTCCACTTT. The complete variable domain, with remaining parts taken from reference TRBV15 and TRBJ1-6, reads DAMVIQNPRYQVTQFGKPVTLSCSQTLNHNVMYWYQQKSSQAPKLLFHYYDKDFNNEADTPDNFQSRRPNTSFCFLDIRSPGLGDTAMYLCATSSTGYSPLHFGNGTRLTVT.

A note on this clone: Germline is not matched at one junction end, which may reflect a read error. CDR3 in amino acids: CASSQGQGAVDEQFF. The CDR3 nucleotides are TGCGCCAGCAGCCAAGGACAGGGGGCGGTAGATGAGCAGTTCTTC. The gene calls are TRBV7-9 and TRBJ2-1, with 11 nucleotides matching TRBD1. The CDR3 is made up of 15 amino acids. Germline CDR1 SEHNR, CDR2 FQNEAQ (reference sequence). Full variable domain (outside the CDR3, taken from reference TRBV7-9 and TRBJ2-1): DTGVSQNPRHKITKRGQNVTFRCDPISEHNRLYWYRQTLGQGPEFLTYFQNEAQLEKSRLLSDRFSAERPKGSFSTLEIQRTEQGDSAMYLCASSQGQGAVDEQFFGPGTRLTVL.

J is TRBJ2-2 and V is TRBV2, with a possible D match to TRBD2 (5 bases). From germline, CDR1 is SNHLY and CDR2 FYNNEI. The CDR3 length is 14 residues. V lost 8 bases, J lost 2 bases, and 12 bases lay in between. This chain's CDR3 is CASDVLANTGELFF. The CDR3 bases are TGTGCCAGCGACGTTCTAGCCAACACCGGGGAGCTGTTTTTT.

This sequence joins TRBV15 and TRBJ2-3, with 8 bases aligning to TRBD2. With 3 bases clipped from V and 0 bases from J, the junction kept 2 bases outside the gene matches. This CDR3 comprises 15 residues. Germline values: CDR1 LNHNV, CDR2 YYDKDF (reference sequence). CDR3 in amino acids: CATSSGGASTDTQYF. CDR3 in DNA: TGTGCCACCAGCAGCGGGGGGGCTAGCACAGATACGCAGTATTTT.

The chain combines TRBV29-1 with TRBJ2-3; 10 nucleotides match TRBD1. CDR1 and CDR2 from the germline V gene are SQVTM and ANQGSEA. V dropped 5 bases and J dropped 1; count of bases not matched to a gene: 12. The CDR3 consists of 17 residues. In DNA, the CDR3 is TGCAGCGTTTCCGGGACAGGGGAGCCCGCTGGCACAGATACGCAGTATTTT. Protein product: CSVSGTGEPAGTDTQYF.

The chain employs TRBV9 and TRBJ2-7; tentative D call: TRBD2 (6 bases). Germline V CDR1 and CDR2: SGDLS, YYNGEE. The CDR3 has 14 amino acids. Trimming shortened V by 4 bases and J by 2 bases, and 13 bases separated the two germline ends. The CDR3 DNA follows: TGTGCCAGCAGCCCCGGGACTCGAGCCTACGAGCAGTACTTC. The encoded protein is CASSPGTRAYEQYF.

This CDR3 is CASSPYGQPQETQYF. The CDR3 DNA reads TGTGCCAGCTCACCATACGGCCAGCCCCAAGAGACCCAGTACTTC. The chain recombines TRBV18 with TRBJ2-5; D gene uncertain. In germline, CDR1 is KGHSH, CDR2 LQKENI. V was shortened by 2 bases and J by 1 base, with 11 bases between the two germline ends. This CDR3 comprises 15 residues.

The chain carries TRBV30 and TRBJ2-7, with D possibly matching TRBD1 (6 bases). Germline V gene lookup returns CDR1 GTSNPN and CDR2 SVGIG (reference sequence). Trimming took off 1 base at V and 3 bases at J, with 16 bases between the two ends. The CDR3 has 15 amino acids. CDR3 residues: CAWSEGQIGGYEQYF. CDR3 nucleotide sequence: TGTGCCTGGAGTGAAGGACAGATAGGAGGCTACGAGCAGTACTTC.

The table lists this clone with a few counts. The junction and the germline gene differ at one end; a read error may be behind it. This rearrangement joins TRBV7-9 to TRBJ1-1; D not certain. This CDR3 has 14 amino acids. CDR1 is SEHNR and CDR2 is FQNEAQ in the germline V gene (reference sequence). In DNA form, the CDR3 reads TGCGCCAGCAGCCAAGATATTGACCGCACTGAAGCTTTCTTT. It specifies CASSQDIDRTEAFF.

Regarding this clone: The same CDR3 is also encoded by other DNA sequences in this sample. The chain is built from TRBV29-1 and TRBJ1-2, with a possible D match to TRBD1 (6 bases). Germline values: CDR1 SQVTM, CDR2 ANQGSEA. The CDR3 sequence is 11 residues long. V was clipped by 6 bases and J by 2 bases, with 7 bases between them. This CDR3 is CSVDSNYGYTF. The CDR3 coding sequence is TGCAGCGTGGACAGCAACTATGGCTACACCTTC.

This clone came up a few times. The chain uses TRBV29-1 and TRBJ1-1; 7 bases match TRBD1. V dropped 8 bases and J dropped 3; count of bases not matched to a gene: 3. This CDR3 is 11 amino acids long. Germline CDR1 is SQVTM and CDR2 is ANQGSEA. The CDR3: CSTQGDTEAFF. The DNA for the CDR3 is TGCAGCACTCAGGGGGACACTGAAGCTTTCTTT.

This clone was detected only once. Within the sample, other DNA sequences also encode this same CDR3. This sequence joins TRBV13 and TRBJ2-7; D call uncertain. The CDR3 covers 12 residues. V gave up 2 bases and J gave up 3 bases, with 5 bases separating them. Per the germline V gene, CDR1 is PRHDT and CDR2 is FYEKMQ (reference sequence). For the CDR3, the DNA is TGTGCCAGCAGCTTATCGAGCTACGAGCAGTACTTC. It translates to CASSLSSYEQYF.

In this sample, this clone turned up many times. The CDR3 loop is CASSEATGGNSPLHF. For the CDR3, the DNA is TGTGCCAGCAGTGAAGCGACAGGGGGCAATTCACCCCTCCACTTT. The V gene is TRBV6-1, the J gene TRBJ1-6, with 10 bases fitting TRBD1. J lost 7 bases, V lost 0 bases, and 0 bases had no gene match. Germline V gene lookup returns CDR1 MNHNS and CDR2 SASEGT. The CDR3 loop spans 15 amino acids.